Described below is a single T cell receptor (beta chain) sequence and its context. As yet, its antigen is unknown. The data derive from a study of CD8+CD57+ T cells in acquired aplastic anemia. Looking at the study overall: When averaged, DNA from sorted CD4+ and CD8+ cells came to around 3.4 ug.

The study, taken as a whole, reports: Patients shared approximately 30 CD8+ CDR3 sequences with controls. Patients were compared with controls for CD8+ Simpson's diversity, and no significant difference emerged.

Trimming took off 3 bases at V and 0 bases at J, with 6 bases between the two ends. Germline V gives CDR1 LNHNV, CDR2 YYDKDF (reference sequence). The CDR3 length is 15 residues. Genomic DNA was employed as the template in profiling TCR beta VDJ and CDR3. TCRdb redid the calling of the reads with MiXCR, one entry per CDR3 protein. The table lists around 190,000 distinct CDR3 sequences, 45% to 60% of them singletons. The authors sequenced patients whose flow cytometry had shown CD8+CD57+ cell expansion. At blood sampling, none of the patients had yet received therapy. The chain joins TRBV15 to TRBJ2-6; possibly TRBD1 for D (5 bases). This receptor was taken from a human donor with aplastic anemia. Sequencing used sorted CD4+, CD8+, or CD8+CD57+ T cells (not recorded which) from PBMCs. The CDR3 spells CATSSDSSGANVLTF. The CDR3 DNA reads as TGTGCCACCAGCAGTGACAGCTCTGGGGCCAACGTCCTGACTTTC. Supplemented by reference TRBV15 and TRBJ2-6, the full variable domain reads DAMVIQNPRYQVTQFGKPVTLSCSQTLNHNVMYWYQQKSSQAPKLLFHYYDKDFNNEADTPDNFQSRRPNTSFCFLDIRSPGLGDTAMYLCATSSDSSGANVLTFGAGSRLTVL.